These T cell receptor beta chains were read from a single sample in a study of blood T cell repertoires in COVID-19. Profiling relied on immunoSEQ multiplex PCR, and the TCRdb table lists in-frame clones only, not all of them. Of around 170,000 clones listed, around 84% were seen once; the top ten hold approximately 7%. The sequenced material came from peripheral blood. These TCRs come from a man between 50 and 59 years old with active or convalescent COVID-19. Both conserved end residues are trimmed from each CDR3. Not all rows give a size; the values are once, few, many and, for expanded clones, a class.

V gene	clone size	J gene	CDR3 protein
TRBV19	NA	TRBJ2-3	ASSHRTRSTDTQY
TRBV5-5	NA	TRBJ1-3	ASSASQGVSGNTIY
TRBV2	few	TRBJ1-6	ASRGDSPNSPLH
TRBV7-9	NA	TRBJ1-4	ASSLTRVESEKLF
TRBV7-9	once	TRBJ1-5	ASSSGQGWNQPQH
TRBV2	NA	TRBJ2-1	ASRMGRDEQF
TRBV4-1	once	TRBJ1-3	ASSQDRQSGNTIY
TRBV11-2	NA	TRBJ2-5	ASNLMRGAFQETQY
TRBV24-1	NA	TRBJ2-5	ATSERESLGETQY
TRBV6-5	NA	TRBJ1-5	ASSYSYRGNQPQH
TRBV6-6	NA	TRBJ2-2	ASSYSGGGELF
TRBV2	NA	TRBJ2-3	ASSTGTGADTQY
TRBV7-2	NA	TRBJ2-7	ASSRDRHYEQY
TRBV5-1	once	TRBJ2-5	ASSMQAQETQY
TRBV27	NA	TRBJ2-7	ASSLSPEVYEQY
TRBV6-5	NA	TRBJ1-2	ASQGDYYGYT
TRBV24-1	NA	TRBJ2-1	ATSDLTASSYNEQF
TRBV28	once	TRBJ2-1	ASSFRGPLNEQF
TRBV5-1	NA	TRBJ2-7	ASSPRTSGISYEQY
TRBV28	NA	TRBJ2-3	ATKGRGRDTQY
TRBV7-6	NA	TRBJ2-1	ASSGRQKVYNEQF
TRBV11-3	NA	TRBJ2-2	ASSLSGGNTGELF
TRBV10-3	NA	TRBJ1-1	AISAQGANTEAF
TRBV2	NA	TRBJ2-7	ASRRTGRSSYEQY
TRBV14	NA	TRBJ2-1	ASSQDFVIAGSEQF
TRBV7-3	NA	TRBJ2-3	ASSWGQGHTDTQY
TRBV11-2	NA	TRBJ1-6	ASSFNLPGQGFSPLH
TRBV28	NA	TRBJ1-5	ASSEGDQPQH
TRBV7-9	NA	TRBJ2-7	ASSSWDRAYEQY
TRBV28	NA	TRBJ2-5	ASRLYPGQQETQY
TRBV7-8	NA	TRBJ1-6	ASSSIGTNNSPLH
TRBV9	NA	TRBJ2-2	ASSAGLAGGTGELF
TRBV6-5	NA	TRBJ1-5	ASSYKGQGSQPQH
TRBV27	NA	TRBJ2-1	ASKPDGGEQF
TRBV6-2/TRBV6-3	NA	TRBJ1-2	ASSSTPGHRSNYGYT
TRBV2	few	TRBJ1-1	ASSLAGDTEAF